The clone carrying this T cell receptor (beta chain) has at least ten counts. One entry per CDR3 protein results from TCRdb running MiXCR on the RT-PCR reads. In the table there are 800,000 to 1,000,000 distinct CDR3 sequences, approximately 18% of which are singletons. This specimen belongs to a study of patients and donors after allogeneic stem cell transplantation. Germline CDR1 reads LNHNV; CDR2 reads YYDKDF (reference sequence). The V gene lost 1 base and the J gene lost 6 bases, with 10 bases spanning the gap. This CDR3 has 13 residues. Sequenced: blood, either unsorted or a sorted T cell fraction (not recorded which). This TCR was recovered from a human donor who was either an allogeneic HSCT recipient or a stem cell or donor lymphocyte infusion donor (not recorded which). It is not recorded whose cells these are; they may come from a transplant donor. The genes are TRBV15 and TRBJ2-7; D possibly corresponds to TRBD1 (5 bases). The CDR3 spells CATSRVGVREQYF. The CDR3 DNA reads as TGTGCCACCAGCAGAGTAGGGGTTCGCGAGCAGTACTTC.